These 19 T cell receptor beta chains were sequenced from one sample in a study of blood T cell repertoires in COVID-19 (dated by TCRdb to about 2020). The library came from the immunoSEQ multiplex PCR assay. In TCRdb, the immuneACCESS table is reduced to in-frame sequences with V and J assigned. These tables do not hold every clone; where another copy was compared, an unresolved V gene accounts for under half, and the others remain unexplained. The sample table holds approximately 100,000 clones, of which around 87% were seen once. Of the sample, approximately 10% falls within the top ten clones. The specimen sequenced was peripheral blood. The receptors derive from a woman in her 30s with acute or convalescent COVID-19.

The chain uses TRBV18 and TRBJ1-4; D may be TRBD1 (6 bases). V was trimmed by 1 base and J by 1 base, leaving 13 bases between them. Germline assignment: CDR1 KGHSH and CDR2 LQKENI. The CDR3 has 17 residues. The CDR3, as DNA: TGTGCCAGCTCACCACAGGGACAACGGAGAACTAATGAAAAACTGTTTTTT. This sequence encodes CASSPQGQRRTNEKLFF.

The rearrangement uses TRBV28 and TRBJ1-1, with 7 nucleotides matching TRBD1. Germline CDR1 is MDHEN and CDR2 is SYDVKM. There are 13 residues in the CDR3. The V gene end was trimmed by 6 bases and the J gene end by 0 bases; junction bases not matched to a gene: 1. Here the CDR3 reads CASRDRVNTEAFF. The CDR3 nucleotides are TGTGCCAGCAGAGACAGGGTGAACACTGAAGCTTTCTTT.

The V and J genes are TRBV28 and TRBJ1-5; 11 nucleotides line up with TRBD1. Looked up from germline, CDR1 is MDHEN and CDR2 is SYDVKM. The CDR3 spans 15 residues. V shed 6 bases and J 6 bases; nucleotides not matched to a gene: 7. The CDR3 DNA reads TGTGCCAGCAGGCTGGGACAGGGGGGTATTCAGCCCCAGCATTTT. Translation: CASRLGQGGIQPQHF.

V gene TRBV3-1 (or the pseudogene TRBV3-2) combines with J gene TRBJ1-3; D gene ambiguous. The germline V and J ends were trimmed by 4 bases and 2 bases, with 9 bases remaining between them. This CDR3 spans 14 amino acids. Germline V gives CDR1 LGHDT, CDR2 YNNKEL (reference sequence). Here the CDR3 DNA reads TGTGCCAGCAGCCCCCTGCGGACTGGAAACACCATATATTTT. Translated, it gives CASSPLRTGNTIYF.

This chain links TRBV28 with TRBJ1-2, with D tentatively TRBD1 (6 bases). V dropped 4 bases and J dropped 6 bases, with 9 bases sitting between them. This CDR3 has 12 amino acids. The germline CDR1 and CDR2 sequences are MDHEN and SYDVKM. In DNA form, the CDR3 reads TGTGCCAGCAGTTCCTACAGGGATGGCTACACCTTC. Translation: CASSSYRDGYTF.

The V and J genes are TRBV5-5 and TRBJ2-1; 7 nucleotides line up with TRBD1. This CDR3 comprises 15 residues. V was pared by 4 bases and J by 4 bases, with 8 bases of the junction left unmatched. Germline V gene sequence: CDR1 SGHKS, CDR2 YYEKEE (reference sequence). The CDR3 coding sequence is TGTGCCAGCAGCAGACAGGGTTCGGTGTACAATGAGCAGTTCTTC. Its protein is CASSRQGSVYNEQFF.

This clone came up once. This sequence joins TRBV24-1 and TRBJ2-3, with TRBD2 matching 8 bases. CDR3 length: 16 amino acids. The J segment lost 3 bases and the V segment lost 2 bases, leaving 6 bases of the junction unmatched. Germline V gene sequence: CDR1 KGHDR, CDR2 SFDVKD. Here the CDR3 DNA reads TGTGCCACCAGTGATTGGGAGGAGCGGGGGACAGATACGCAGTATTTT. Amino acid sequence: CATSDWEERGTDTQYF.

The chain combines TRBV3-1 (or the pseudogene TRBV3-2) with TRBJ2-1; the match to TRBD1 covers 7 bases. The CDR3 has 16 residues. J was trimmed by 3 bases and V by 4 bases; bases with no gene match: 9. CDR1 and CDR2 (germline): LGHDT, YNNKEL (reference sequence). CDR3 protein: CASSPRQGVRYNEQFF. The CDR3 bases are TGTGCCAGCAGCCCTCGACAGGGAGTACGCTACAATGAGCAGTTCTTC.

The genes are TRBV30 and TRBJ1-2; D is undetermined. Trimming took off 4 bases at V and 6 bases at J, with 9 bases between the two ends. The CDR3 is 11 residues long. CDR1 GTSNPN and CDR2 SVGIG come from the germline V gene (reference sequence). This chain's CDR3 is CAWNWQDGYTF. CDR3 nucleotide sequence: TGTGCCTGGAACTGGCAGGATGGCTACACCTTC.

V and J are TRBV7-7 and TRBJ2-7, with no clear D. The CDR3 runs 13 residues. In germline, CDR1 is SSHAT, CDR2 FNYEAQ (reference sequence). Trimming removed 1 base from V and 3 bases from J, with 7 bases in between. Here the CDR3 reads CASSLGPRYEQYF. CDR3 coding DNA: TGTGCCAGCAGCTTAGGGCCACGCTACGAGCAGTACTTC.

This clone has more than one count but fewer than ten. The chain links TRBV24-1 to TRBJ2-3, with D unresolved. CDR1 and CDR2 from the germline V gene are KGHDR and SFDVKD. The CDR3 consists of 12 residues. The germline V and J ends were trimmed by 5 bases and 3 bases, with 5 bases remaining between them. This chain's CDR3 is CATSGGTDTQYF. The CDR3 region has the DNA TGTGCCACCAGTGGAGGAACAGATACGCAGTATTTT.

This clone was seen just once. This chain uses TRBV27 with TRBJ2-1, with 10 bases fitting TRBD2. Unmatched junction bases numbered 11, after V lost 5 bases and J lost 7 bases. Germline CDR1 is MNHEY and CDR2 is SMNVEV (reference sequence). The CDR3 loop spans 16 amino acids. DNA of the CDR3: TGTGCCAGCAGTCCCGCCCGGTTAGCGGGGGGTAATGAGCAGTTCTTC. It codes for CASSPARLAGGNEQFF.

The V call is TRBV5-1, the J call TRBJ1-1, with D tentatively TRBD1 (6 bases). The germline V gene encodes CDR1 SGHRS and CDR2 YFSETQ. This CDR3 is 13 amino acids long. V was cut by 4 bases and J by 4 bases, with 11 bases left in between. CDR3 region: CASSPGHLTEAFF. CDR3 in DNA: TGCGCCAGCAGCCCGGGACACCTCACTGAAGCTTTCTTT.

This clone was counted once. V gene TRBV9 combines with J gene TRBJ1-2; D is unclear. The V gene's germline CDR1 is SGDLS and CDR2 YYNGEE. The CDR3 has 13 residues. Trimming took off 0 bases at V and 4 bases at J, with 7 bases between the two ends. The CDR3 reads CASSVGGFYGYTF. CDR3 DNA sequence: TGTGCCAGCAGCGTAGGAGGTTTCTATGGCTACACCTTC.

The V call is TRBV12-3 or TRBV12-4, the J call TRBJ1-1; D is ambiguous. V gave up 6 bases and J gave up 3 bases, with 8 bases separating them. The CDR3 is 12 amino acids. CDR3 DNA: TGTGCCAGCAGACCTGGAGACACTGAAGCTTTCTTT. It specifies CASRPGDTEAFF.

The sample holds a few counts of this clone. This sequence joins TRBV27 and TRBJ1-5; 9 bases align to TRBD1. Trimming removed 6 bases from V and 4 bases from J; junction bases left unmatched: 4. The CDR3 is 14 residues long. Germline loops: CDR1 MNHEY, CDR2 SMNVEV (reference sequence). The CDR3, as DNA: TGTGCCAGCAGCATGGACAGGGGAAATCAGCCCCAGCATTTT. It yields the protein CASSMDRGNQPQHF.

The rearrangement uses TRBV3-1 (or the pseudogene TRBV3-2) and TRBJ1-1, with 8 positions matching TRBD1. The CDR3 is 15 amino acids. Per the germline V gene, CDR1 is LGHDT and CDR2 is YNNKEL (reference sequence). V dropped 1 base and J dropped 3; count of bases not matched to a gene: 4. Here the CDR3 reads CASSQGLTGDTEAFF. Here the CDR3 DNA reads TGTGCCAGCAGCCAAGGGTTGACAGGGGACACTGAAGCTTTCTTT.

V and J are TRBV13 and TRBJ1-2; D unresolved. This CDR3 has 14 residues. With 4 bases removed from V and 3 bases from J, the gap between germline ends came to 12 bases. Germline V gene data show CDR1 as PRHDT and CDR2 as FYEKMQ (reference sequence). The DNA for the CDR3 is TGTGCCAGCAGCTCCACCCGGGAGGACTATGGCTACACCTTC. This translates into CASSSTREDYGYTF.

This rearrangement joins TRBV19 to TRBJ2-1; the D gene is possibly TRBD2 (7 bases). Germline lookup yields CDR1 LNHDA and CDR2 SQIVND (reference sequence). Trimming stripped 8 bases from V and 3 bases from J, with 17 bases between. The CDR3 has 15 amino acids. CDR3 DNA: TGTGCCAGTTCACAGGGAGGGCGGTTCTACAATGAGCAGTTCTTC. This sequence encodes CASSQGGRFYNEQFF. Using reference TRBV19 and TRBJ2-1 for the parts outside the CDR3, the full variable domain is DGGITQSPKYLFRKEGQNVTLSCEQNLNHDAMYWYRQDPGQGLRLIYYSQIVNDFQKGDIAEGYSVSREKKESFPLTVTSAQKNPTAFYLCASSQGGRFYNEQFFGPGTRLTVL.